A selection of T cell receptor beta chains follows, all from one sample in a study of CD8+CD57+ T cells in acquired aplastic anemia. TCRdb reanalysed the reads using MiXCR and keeps one entry per CDR3 protein. The table lists over 150,000 distinct CDR3 sequences, 50% to 65% of them singletons. The source material was sorted CD4+, CD8+, or CD8+CD57+ T cells (not recorded which) from PBMCs. These receptors came from a human donor with aplastic anemia. CDR3s leave out the opening cysteine and the closing phenylalanine or tryptophan.

V gene: TRBV12-3/TRBV12-4; CDR3 length: 12; CDR3 protein: ASSLADSPYEQY
V gene: TRBV6-1; CDR3 length: 9; CDR3 protein: ASSVGQVAF
V gene: TRBV30; CDR3 length: 11; CDR3 protein: AWSSSGPNEQY
V gene: TRBV7-3; CDR3 length: 13; CDR3 protein: ASSLRQGLADTQY
V gene: TRBV15; CDR3 length: 13; CDR3 protein: ATSRDIQGDSPLH
V gene: TRBV6-6; CDR3 length: 13; CDR3 protein: ASSLRDSPNYGYT
V gene: TRBV13; CDR3 length: 13; CDR3 protein: ASSTSGGAGNIQY
V gene: TRBV29-1; CDR3 length: 10; CDR3 protein: SITGENYGYT
V gene: TRBV7-9; CDR3 length: 11; CDR3 protein: ASSLGTPDTQY
V gene: TRBV7-3; CDR3 length: 11; CDR3 protein: ASSSIPQETQY
V gene: TRBV25-1; CDR3 length: 10; CDR3 protein: ASRGENTEAF
V gene: TRBV7-9; CDR3 length: 12; CDR3 protein: ASSLGPQGYEQY
V gene: TRBV10-3; CDR3 length: 12; CDR3 protein: AISEGPGPLGYT
V gene: TRBV10-2; CDR3 length: 12; CDR3 protein: ASSDGLSPSEAF
V gene: TRBV12-3/TRBV12-4; CDR3 length: 12; CDR3 protein: ASSLGINGSPLH
V gene: TRBV7-7; CDR3 length: 13; CDR3 protein: ASSLVGGSYNEQF
V gene: TRBV24-1; CDR3 length: 10; CDR3 protein: ATSDPGQKQY
V gene: TRBV9; CDR3 length: 14; CDR3 protein: ASSNEERSGANVLT
V gene: TRBV12-3/TRBV12-4; CDR3 length: 13; CDR3 protein: ASSLPRGAGNEQF
V gene: TRBV5-6; CDR3 length: 11; CDR3 protein: ASSSVGIHEQY
V gene: TRBV7-9; CDR3 length: 15; CDR3 protein: ASSLAGGLAGSYEQY
V gene: TRBV9; CDR3 length: 10; CDR3 protein: ASSVEGKKLF
V gene: TRBV7-2; CDR3 length: 12; CDR3 protein: ASSLLKGSGELF
V gene: TRBV19; CDR3 length: 15; CDR3 protein: ASSIDWFGFPNTEAF
V gene: TRBV5-1; CDR3 length: 13; CDR3 protein: ASSYGQGAGSEQY
V gene: TRBV11-3; CDR3 length: 14; CDR3 protein: ASSLGDSSGANVLT
V gene: TRBV7-7; CDR3 length: 13; CDR3 protein: ASSVLGQGRNEQY
V gene: TRBV10-2; CDR3 length: 9; CDR3 protein: ASLMTGELF
V gene: TRBV20-1; CDR3 length: 13; CDR3 protein: SARSGGLSTDTQY
V gene: TRBV29-1; CDR3 length: 10; CDR3 protein: SAEGANEKLF
V gene: TRBV7-6; CDR3 length: 12; CDR3 protein: ASSSRTGPYEQY
V gene: TRBV11-2; CDR3 length: 11; CDR3 protein: ASIDVGAGGYT
V gene: TRBV5-1; CDR3 length: 12; CDR3 protein: ASSLVPGELVAF
V gene: TRBV5-6; CDR3 length: 11; CDR3 protein: ASSLDRAYEQY
V gene: TRBV10-3; CDR3 length: 14; CDR3 protein: AIGPGTGRGKGTQY
V gene: TRBV7-2; CDR3 length: 10; CDR3 protein: ASSSGGTTQY
V gene: TRBV7-9; CDR3 length: 14; CDR3 protein: ASSPVAGEFTDTQY
V gene: TRBV7-2; CDR3 length: 14; CDR3 protein: ASSSRTSGGVYEQY
V gene: TRBV2; CDR3 length: 12; CDR3 protein: ASSDWGPNQPQH
V gene: TRBV7-2; CDR3 length: 11; CDR3 protein: ASSLVTGDTQY
V gene: TRBV2; CDR3 length: 15; CDR3 protein: ASLETADRALGEKLF
V gene: TRBV5-1; CDR3 length: 11; CDR3 protein: ASSLGGGYEQY
V gene: TRBV29-1; CDR3 length: 16; CDR3 protein: SGACWGRILWPKNIQY
V gene: TRBV2; CDR3 length: 12; CDR3 protein: ASSEESKVYGYT
V gene: TRBV9; CDR3 length: 10; CDR3 protein: ASSVGGGEQF
V gene: TRBV10-3; CDR3 length: 18; CDR3 protein: AISESKGAGGLMNTGELF
V gene: TRBV20-1; CDR3 length: 11; CDR3 protein: SARRSPQETQY